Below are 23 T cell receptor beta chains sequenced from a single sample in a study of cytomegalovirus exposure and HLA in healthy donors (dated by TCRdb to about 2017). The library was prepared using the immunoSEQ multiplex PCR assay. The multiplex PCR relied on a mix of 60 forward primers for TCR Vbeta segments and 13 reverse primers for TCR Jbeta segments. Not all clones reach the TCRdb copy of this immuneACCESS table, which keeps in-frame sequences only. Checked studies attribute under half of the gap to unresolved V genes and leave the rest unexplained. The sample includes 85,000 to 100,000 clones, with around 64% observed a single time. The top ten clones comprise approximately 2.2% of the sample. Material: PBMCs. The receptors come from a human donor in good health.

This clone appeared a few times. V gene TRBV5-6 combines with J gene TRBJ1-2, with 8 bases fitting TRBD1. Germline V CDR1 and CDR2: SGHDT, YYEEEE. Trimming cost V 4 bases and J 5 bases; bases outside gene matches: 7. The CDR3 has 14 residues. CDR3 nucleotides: TGTGCCAGCAGCGGGGACAGGAATGGATATGGCTACACCTTC. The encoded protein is CASSGDRNGYGYTF.

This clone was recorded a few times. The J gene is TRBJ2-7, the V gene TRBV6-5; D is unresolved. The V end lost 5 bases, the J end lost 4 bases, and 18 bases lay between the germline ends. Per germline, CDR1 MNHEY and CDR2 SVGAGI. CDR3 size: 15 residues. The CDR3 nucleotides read TGTGCCAGCAGTCCCATCAGATCGGAGAGATACGAGCAGTACTTC. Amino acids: CASSPIRSERYEQYF.

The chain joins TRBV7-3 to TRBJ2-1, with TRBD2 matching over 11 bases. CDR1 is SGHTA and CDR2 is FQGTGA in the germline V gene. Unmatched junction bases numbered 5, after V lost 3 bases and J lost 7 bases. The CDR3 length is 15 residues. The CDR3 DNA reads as TGTGCCAGCAGCTTGTTAGCGGGGGGGTCTAATGAGCAGTTCTTC. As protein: CASSLLAGGSNEQFF.

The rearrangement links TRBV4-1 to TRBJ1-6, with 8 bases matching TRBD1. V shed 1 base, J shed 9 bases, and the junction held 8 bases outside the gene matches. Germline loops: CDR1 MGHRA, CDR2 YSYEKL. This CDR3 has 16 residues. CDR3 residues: CASSQGPRTGFSPLHF. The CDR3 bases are TGCGCCAGCAGCCAAGGTCCGAGGACAGGGTTTTCACCCCTCCACTTT.

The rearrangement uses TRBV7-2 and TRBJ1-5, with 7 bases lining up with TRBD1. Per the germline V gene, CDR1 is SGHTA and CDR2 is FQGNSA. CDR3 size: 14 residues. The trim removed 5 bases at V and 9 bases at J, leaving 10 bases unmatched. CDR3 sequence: CASSLGTALGPQHF. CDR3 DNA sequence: TGTGCCAGCAGCCTTGGGACAGCCCTAGGGCCCCAGCATTTT.

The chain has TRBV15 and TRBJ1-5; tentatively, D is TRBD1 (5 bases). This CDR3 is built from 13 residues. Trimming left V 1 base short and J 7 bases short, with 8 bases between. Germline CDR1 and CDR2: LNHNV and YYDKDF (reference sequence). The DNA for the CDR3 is TGTGCCACCAGCAGAGGGGGGGACCAGCCCCAGCATTTT. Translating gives CATSRGGDQPQHF.

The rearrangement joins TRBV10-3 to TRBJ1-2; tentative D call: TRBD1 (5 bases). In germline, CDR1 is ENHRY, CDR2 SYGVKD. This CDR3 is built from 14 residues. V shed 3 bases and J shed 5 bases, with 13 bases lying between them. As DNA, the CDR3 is TGTGCCATCAGTGACTTCCAGGGAGGGTATGGCTACACCTTC. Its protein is CAISDFQGGYGYTF.

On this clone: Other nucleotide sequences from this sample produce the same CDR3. The DNA for the CDR3 is TGTGCCAGCAGCTCCCCCCCGAGCAGGATTAACACTGAAGCTTTCTTT. Its translation is CASSSPPSRINTEAFF. The chain employs TRBV7-2 and TRBJ1-1, with unresolved D. The germline V and J ends were trimmed by 4 bases and 2 bases, with 17 bases remaining between them. The V gene's germline CDR1 is SGHTA and CDR2 FQGNSA. This CDR3 region has 16 residues.

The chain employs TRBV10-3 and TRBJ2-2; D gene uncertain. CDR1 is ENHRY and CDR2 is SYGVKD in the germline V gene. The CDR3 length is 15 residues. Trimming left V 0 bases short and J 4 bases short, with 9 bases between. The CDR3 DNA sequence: TGTGCCATCAGTGAGTCTGGCAGGATCACCGGGGAGCTGTTTTTT. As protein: CAISESGRITGELFF.

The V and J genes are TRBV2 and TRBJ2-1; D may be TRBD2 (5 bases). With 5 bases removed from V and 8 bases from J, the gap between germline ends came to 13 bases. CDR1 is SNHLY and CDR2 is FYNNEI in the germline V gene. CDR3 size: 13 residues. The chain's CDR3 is CASSSLRGYEQFF. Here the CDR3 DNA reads TGTGCCAGCAGTTCACTGAGAGGGTATGAGCAGTTCTTC.

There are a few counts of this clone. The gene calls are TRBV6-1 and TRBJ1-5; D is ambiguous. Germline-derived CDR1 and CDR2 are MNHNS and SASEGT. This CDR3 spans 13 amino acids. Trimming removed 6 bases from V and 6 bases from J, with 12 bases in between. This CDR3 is CASRYGSGQPQHF. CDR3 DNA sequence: TGTGCCAGCAGATATGGGTCAGGTCAGCCCCAGCATTTT.

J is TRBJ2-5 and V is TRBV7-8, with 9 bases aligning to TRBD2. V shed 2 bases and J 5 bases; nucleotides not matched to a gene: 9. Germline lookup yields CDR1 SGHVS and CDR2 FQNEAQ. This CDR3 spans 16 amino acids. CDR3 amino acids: CASSLFKRGDPETQYF. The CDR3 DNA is TGTGCCAGCAGCTTATTCAAGCGGGGGGACCCGGAGACCCAGTACTTC.

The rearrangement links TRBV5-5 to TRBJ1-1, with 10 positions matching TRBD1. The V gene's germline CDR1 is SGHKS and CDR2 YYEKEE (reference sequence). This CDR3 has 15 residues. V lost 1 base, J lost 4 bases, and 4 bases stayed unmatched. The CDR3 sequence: CASSLIGQGVTEAFF. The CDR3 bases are TGTGCCAGCAGCTTGATAGGACAGGGGGTCACTGAAGCTTTCTTT.

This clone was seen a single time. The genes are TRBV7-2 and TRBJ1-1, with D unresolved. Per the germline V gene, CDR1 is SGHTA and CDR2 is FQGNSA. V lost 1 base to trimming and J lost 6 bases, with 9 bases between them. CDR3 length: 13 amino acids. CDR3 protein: CASSLGFSPEAFF. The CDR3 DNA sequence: TGTGCCAGCAGCTTAGGTTTCAGTCCTGAAGCTTTCTTT. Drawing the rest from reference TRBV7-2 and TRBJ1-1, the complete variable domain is GAGVSQSPSNKVTEKGKDVELRCDPISGHTALYWYRQSLGQGLEFLIYFQGNSAPDKSGLPSDRFSAERTGGSVSTLTIQRTQQEDSAVYLCASSLGFSPEAFFGQGTRLTVV.

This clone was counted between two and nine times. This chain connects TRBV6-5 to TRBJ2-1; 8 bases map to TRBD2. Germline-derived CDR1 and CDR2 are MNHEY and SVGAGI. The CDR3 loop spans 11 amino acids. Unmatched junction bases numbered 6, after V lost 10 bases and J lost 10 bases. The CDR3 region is CATTASGEQFF. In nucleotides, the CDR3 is TGTGCCACCACGGCTAGCGGGGAGCAGTTCTTC.

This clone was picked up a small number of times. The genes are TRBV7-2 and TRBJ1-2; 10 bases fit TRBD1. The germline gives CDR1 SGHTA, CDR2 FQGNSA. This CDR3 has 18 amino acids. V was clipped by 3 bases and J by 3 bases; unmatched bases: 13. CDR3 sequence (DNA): TGTGCCAGCAGCTTGAGCGTGACAGGGGGCGCGTTTGACTATGGCTACACCTTC. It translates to CASSLSVTGGAFDYGYTF. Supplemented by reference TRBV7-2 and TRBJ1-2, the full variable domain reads GAGVSQSPSNKVTEKGKDVELRCDPISGHTALYWYRQSLGQGLEFLIYFQGNSAPDKSGLPSDRFSAERTGGSVSTLTIQRTQQEDSAVYLCASSLSVTGGAFDYGYTFGSGTRLTVV.

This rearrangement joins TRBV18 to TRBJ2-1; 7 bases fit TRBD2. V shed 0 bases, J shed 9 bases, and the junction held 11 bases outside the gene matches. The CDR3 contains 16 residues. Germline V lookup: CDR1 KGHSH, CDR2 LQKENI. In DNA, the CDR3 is TGTGCCAGCTCACCACCGAGTCGCGGGAGAGGTGGTGAGCAGTTCTTC. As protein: CASSPPSRGRGGEQFF.

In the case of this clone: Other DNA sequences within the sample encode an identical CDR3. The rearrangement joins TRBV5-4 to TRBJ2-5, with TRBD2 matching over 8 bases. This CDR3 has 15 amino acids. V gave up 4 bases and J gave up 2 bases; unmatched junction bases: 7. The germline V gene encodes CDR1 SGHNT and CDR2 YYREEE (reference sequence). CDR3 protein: CASSPGGGRQETQYF. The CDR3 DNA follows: TGTGCCAGCAGCCCGGGCGGGGGGCGACAAGAGACCCAGTACTTC.

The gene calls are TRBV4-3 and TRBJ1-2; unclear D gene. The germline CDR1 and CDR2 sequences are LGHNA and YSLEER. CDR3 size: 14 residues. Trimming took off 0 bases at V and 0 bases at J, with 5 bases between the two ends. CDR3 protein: CASSQDRSNYGYTF. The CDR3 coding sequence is TGCGCCAGCAGCCAAGACAGGTCTAACTATGGCTACACCTTC.

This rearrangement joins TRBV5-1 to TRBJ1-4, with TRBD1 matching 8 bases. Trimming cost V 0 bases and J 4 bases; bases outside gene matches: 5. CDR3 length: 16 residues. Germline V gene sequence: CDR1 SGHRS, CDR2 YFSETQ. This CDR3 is CASSLVPGGVNEKLFF. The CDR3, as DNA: TGCGCCAGCAGCTTGGTACCAGGGGGCGTTAATGAAAAACTGTTTTTT.

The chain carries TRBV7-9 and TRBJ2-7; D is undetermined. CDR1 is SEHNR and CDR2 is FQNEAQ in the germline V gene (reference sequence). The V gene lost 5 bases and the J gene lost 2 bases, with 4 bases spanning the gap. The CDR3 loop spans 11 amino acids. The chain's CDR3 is CASSHTYEQYF. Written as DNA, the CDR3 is TGTGCCAGCAGCCACACCTACGAGCAGTACTTC.

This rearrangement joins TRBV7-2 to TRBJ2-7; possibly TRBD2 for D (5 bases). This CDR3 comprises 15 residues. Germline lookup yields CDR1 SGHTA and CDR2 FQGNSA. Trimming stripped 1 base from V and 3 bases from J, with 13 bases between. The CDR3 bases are TGTGCCAGCAGCTTAGTTCCTCGGGAAAACTACGAGCAGTACTTC. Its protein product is CASSLVPRENYEQYF.

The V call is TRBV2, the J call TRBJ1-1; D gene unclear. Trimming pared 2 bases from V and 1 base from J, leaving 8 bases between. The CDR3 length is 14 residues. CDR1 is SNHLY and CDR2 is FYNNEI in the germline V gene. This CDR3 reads CASSEFSGNTEAFF. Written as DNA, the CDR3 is TGTGCCAGCAGTGAATTCTCCGGGAACACTGAAGCTTTCTTT.